What follows are 28 T cell receptor beta chains derived from one specimen sequenced in a study of vaccination and CD4 T cells after COVID-19. Their cognate antigens are unknown. The treatment here: approximately 9-day PBMC culture with coronavirus spike peptide pools or control peptides (ViraFEST assay). With the Oncomine TCR Beta short-read assay, DNA from cultured CD4+ T cells was sequenced. TCRdb reprocessed the PCR reads via MiXCR and lists one record per CDR3 protein. The sample gives 9,100 or so distinct CDR3 sequences, roughly a third of which show up once; roughly 30% is in the top ten. Sequenced input: cultured CD4+ T cells from blood. The receptor set was obtained from a human donor with COVID-19.

This chain connects TRBV11-2 to TRBJ2-1; 8 positions match TRBD1. V lost 10 bases and J lost 2; bases outside the gene matches: 7. In germline, CDR1 is SGHAT, CDR2 FQNNGV. The CDR3 totals 14 residues. For the CDR3, the DNA is TGTGCCACCTCACAGGGGGGTACCTACAATGAGCAGTTCTTC. This gives the protein CATSQGGTYNEQFF.

This chain joins TRBV6-1 and TRBJ1-5, with a weak D call TRBD1 (6 bases). Trimming shortened V by 6 bases and J by 0 bases, and 12 bases separated the two germline ends. Per germline, CDR1 MNHNS and CDR2 SASEGT. The CDR3 length is 15 residues. CDR3 in amino acids: CASRTGQLSNQPQHF. The CDR3, as DNA: TGTGCCAGCAGAACAGGACAGCTTAGCAATCAGCCCCAGCATTTT.

This clonotype is hyperexpanded. The chain links TRBV6-1 to TRBJ1-6; 12 nucleotides line up with TRBD1. Per the germline V gene, CDR1 is MNHNS and CDR2 is SASEGT. CDR3 length: 15 residues. V lost 6 bases and J lost 7; bases outside the gene matches: 4. The CDR3 is CASRRDRGHNSPLHF. The CDR3 DNA sequence: TGTGCCAGCAGAAGGGACAGGGGGCACAATTCACCCCTCCACTTT.

This clonotype is labeled as medium-sized. The rearrangement uses TRBV20-1 and TRBJ1-1; unclear D gene. From germline, CDR1 is DFQATT and CDR2 SNEGSKA (reference sequence). The CDR3 totals 12 residues. The V end lost 4 bases, the J end lost 1 base, and 7 bases lay between the germline ends. The DNA of the CDR3 is TGCAGTGCTAAAGTCAGGAACACTGAAGCTTTCTTT. Its protein is CSAKVRNTEAFF.

V gene TRBV2 combines with J gene TRBJ2-3; D perhaps matches TRBD2 (5 bases). Germline CDR1 is SNHLY and CDR2 is FYNNEI. CDR3 length equals 15 residues. V was cut by 4 bases and J by 0 bases, with 11 bases left in between. CDR3 sequence (DNA): TGTGCCAGCAGTGGGGGAGACCGAAGCACAGATACGCAGTATTTT. It encodes CASSGGDRSTDTQYF.

The chain employs TRBV27 and TRBJ2-3, with D possibly TRBD2 on 6 matching bases. CDR3 size: 16 residues. Germline V gene data show CDR1 as MNHEY and CDR2 as SMNVEV (reference sequence). V lost 0 bases and J 6 bases, leaving 16 bases between the germline ends. The CDR3 DNA sequence: TGTGCCAGCAGTTTATCGACGGCTAGCGATAGGGATACGCAGTATTTT. It specifies CASSLSTASDRDTQYF.

This clonotype was counted a few times. The V and J genes are TRBV15 and TRBJ1-1, with D possibly matching TRBD1 (5 bases). Deletions cut 3 bases from V and 0 bases from J, with 11 bases between. The CDR3 consists of 15 residues. Germline CDR1 LNHNV, CDR2 YYDKDF (reference sequence). The CDR3 sequence: CATSSGAQVNTEAFF. CDR3 nucleotides: TGTGCCACCAGCAGTGGGGCGCAGGTGAACACTGAAGCTTTCTTT.

The chain has TRBV19 and TRBJ1-1; D is uncertain. V shed 6 bases and J shed 4 bases, with 15 bases lying between them. The CDR3 is 14 amino acids. Germline CDR1 LNHDA, CDR2 SQIVND (reference sequence). CDR3 amino acids: CASRPADLGTEAFF. The CDR3 DNA follows: TGTGCCAGTAGGCCGGCCGACCTGGGCACTGAAGCTTTCTTT.

This rearrangement joins TRBV2 to TRBJ1-4, with 7 bases matching TRBD1. The CDR3 loop spans 15 amino acids. The V and J ends lost 6 bases and 5 bases, in that order; junction bases with no gene match: 9. The germline gives CDR1 SNHLY, CDR2 FYNNEI. In DNA form, the CDR3 reads TGTGCCAGCAGCTTAGCAGGGGGAGACAATGAAAAACTGTTTTTT. Protein product: CASSLAGGDNEKLFF.

This clonotype has just a few counts. The chain has TRBV11-3 and TRBJ1-2; D is unclear. Germline CDR1 and CDR2: SGHNT and YENEEA. The CDR3 sequence is 14 residues long. V gave up 1 base and J gave up 2 bases, with 8 bases separating them. The CDR3 reads CASSLVVGNYGYTF. In DNA form, the CDR3 reads TGTGCCAGCAGCTTAGTTGTTGGGAACTATGGCTACACCTTC.

The chain uses TRBV7-2 and TRBJ2-7, with a possible D match to TRBD1 (6 bases). Germline V CDR1 and CDR2: SGHTA, FQGNSA. V shed 5 bases and J shed 6 bases, with 20 bases lying between them. This CDR3 is built from 15 residues. This chain's CDR3 is CASSASGTSMAEQYF. CDR3 DNA sequence: TGTGCCAGCAGCGCCTCCGGGACATCCATGGCCGAGCAGTACTTC.

V usage is TRBV18 and J usage is TRBJ1-4, with 9 bases fitting TRBD1. Germline CDR1 reads KGHSH; CDR2 reads LQKENI. With 6 bases clipped from V and 8 bases from J, the junction kept 4 bases outside the gene matches. The CDR3 loop spans 13 amino acids. CDR3: CASSRGTGEKLFF. In nucleotides, the CDR3 is TGTGCCAGCTCTCGCGGGACAGGGGAAAAACTGTTTTTT.

This chain joins TRBV3-1 and TRBJ1-1; D call uncertain. Trimming pared 1 base from V and 0 bases from J, leaving 9 bases between. This CDR3 contains 15 residues. Germline V gene lookup returns CDR1 LGHDT and CDR2 YNNKEL (reference sequence). The CDR3, as DNA: TGTGCCAGCAGCCAAGTGGAGAGGTTGAACACTGAAGCTTTCTTT. It specifies CASSQVERLNTEAFF. Full variable domain (outside the CDR3, taken from reference TRBV3-1 and TRBJ1-1): DTAVSQTPKYLVTQMGNDKSIKCEQNLGHDTMYWYKQDSKKFLKIMFSYNNKELIINETVPNRFSPKSPDKAHLNLHINSLELGDSAVYFCASSQVERLNTEAFFGQGTRLTVV.

V and J are TRBV7-9 and TRBJ1-3; unclear D gene. Germline CDR1 SEHNR, CDR2 FQNEAQ (reference sequence). V shed 0 bases and J shed 1 base, with 7 bases lying between them. The CDR3 covers 15 residues. Written as DNA, the CDR3 is TGTGCCAGCAGCTTAGCGTTAGGATCTGGAAACACCATATATTTT. It encodes CASSLALGSGNTIYF.

This clonotype was detected a few times. The chain joins TRBV20-1 to TRBJ1-1; D not resolved. Germline CDR1 is DFQATT and CDR2 is SNEGSKA (reference sequence). This CDR3 is built from 13 residues. V was trimmed by 7 bases and J by 0 bases, leaving 12 bases between them. This CDR3 is CSVPSPMNTEAFF. CDR3 DNA sequence: TGCAGTGTCCCGTCCCCGATGAACACTGAAGCTTTCTTT.

In its sample, this clonotype was seen a few times. This chain links TRBV6-1 with TRBJ2-2; the D gene is possibly TRBD2 (6 bases). Germline V gene sequence: CDR1 MNHNS, CDR2 SASEGT. The CDR3 loop spans 15 amino acids. V was cut by 4 bases and J by 0 bases, with 9 bases left in between. The CDR3 spells CASSGLAANTGELFF. As DNA, the CDR3 is TGTGCCAGCAGTGGATTAGCGGCGAACACCGGGGAGCTGTTTTTT.

The chain is built from TRBV6-1 and TRBJ1-1; D remains ambiguous. Trimming removed 6 bases at V and 0 bases at J, with 11 bases between. CDR1 is MNHNS, CDR2 SASEGT, per germline. This CDR3 has 14 amino acids. CDR3 DNA: TGTGCCAGCAGAGAAAACAGCGTGAACACTGAAGCTTTCTTT. This sequence encodes CASRENSVNTEAFF.

J is TRBJ2-5 and V is TRBV20-1; D tentatively fits TRBD1 or TRBD2 (5 bases each). The CDR3 covers 15 residues. Germline CDR1 and CDR2: DFQATT and SNEGSKA (reference sequence). The V end was cut by 6 bases, the J end by 6 bases, with 23 bases between. CDR3 nucleotides: TGCAGTGCCGCTAAATTGAGGGGCACCGTACAGACCCAGTACTTC. It encodes CSAAKLRGTVQTQYF.

The J gene is TRBJ2-1, the V gene TRBV15; 9 nucleotides agree with TRBD1. The CDR3 sequence is 16 residues long. CDR1 is LNHNV and CDR2 is YYDKDF in the germline V gene (reference sequence). V shed 0 bases, J shed 4 bases, and the junction held 4 bases outside the gene matches. Here the CDR3 reads CATSRDGTGTYNEQFF. DNA for the CDR3: TGTGCCACCAGCAGAGACGGGACAGGGACGTACAATGAGCAGTTCTTC.

This clonotype was seen a handful of times. The chain couples TRBV10-1 to TRBJ2-7; D is unresolved. Trimming left V 0 bases short and J 2 bases short, with 5 bases between. Germline CDR1 is WNHNN and CDR2 is SYGVQD (reference sequence). This CDR3 contains 13 residues. CDR3 in amino acids: CASSESLTYEQYF. As DNA, the CDR3 is TGCGCCAGCAGTGAGTCGCTGACCTACGAGCAGTACTTC.

This rearrangement joins TRBV6-5 to TRBJ2-3; D is perhaps TRBD2 (6 bases). The CDR3 runs 16 residues. V lost 2 bases, J lost 6 bases, and 18 bases lay in between. Germline lookup yields CDR1 MNHEY and CDR2 SVGAGI. CDR3 residues: CASSYLGGIGSDTQYF. The CDR3, as DNA: TGTGCCAGCAGTTACCTCGGGGGTATTGGATCGGATACGCAGTATTTT.

V and J are TRBV6-5 and TRBJ1-6; no clear D. The CDR3 has 15 amino acids. Between the trimmed V and J ends, which lost 0 bases and 7 bases, there was a span of 10 bases. Germline CDR1 is MNHEY and CDR2 is SVGAGI. For the CDR3, the DNA is TGTGCCAGCAGTTACTCCCGGACCGAGAATTCACCCCTCCACTTT. Translated, it gives CASSYSRTENSPLHF.

This clonotype has just a few counts. V usage is TRBV6-2 or TRBV6-3 and J usage is TRBJ2-1; TRBD2 might be the D (7 bases). V was clipped by 5 bases and J by 2 bases, with 16 bases between them. This CDR3 contains 16 residues. Germline V gene sequence: CDR1 MNHEY, CDR2 SVGEGT. The CDR3 sequence: CASSTSRGPPYNEQFF. Written as DNA, the CDR3 is TGTGCCAGCAGTACCTCGCGGGGGCCACCCTACAATGAGCAGTTCTTC.

The rearrangement joins TRBV18 to TRBJ1-5; 8 nucleotides line up with TRBD1. The germline V gene encodes CDR1 KGHSH and CDR2 LQKENI. CDR3 size: 19 residues. V shed 4 bases and J 0 bases; nucleotides not matched to a gene: 14. The CDR3 here is CASSLFSPQGAISNQPQHF. CDR3 DNA: TGTGCCAGCTCACTCTTTTCCCCGCAGGGGGCCATTAGCAATCAGCCCCAGCATTTT.

The V call is TRBV5-1, the J call TRBJ1-2; D gene ambiguous. The V end lost 0 bases, the J end lost 8 bases, and 17 bases lay between the germline ends. Germline CDR1 reads SGHRS; CDR2 reads YFSETQ. This CDR3 region has 15 residues. The chain's CDR3 is CASSLEARGYGGYTF. The CDR3 region has the DNA TGCGCCAGCAGCTTGGAAGCCAGAGGGTACGGGGGCTACACCTTC.

This clonotype occurred a few times. CDR3 sequence: CATPRRTDTGELFF. In nucleotides, the CDR3 is TGTGCCACACCCCGTCGGACCGACACCGGGGAGCTGTTTTTT. The chain combines TRBV12-3 or TRBV12-4 with TRBJ2-2; D unclear. This CDR3 comprises 14 residues. V was cut by 10 bases and J by 3 bases, with 15 bases left in between.

In this sample, this clonotype turned up a few times. The J gene is TRBJ1-1, the V gene TRBV20-1; no clear D. The CDR3 is 13 residues long. The germline gives CDR1 DFQATT, CDR2 SNEGSKA (reference sequence). The ends were cut back, 6 bases at V and 10 bases at J, with 21 bases in the middle. CDR3 DNA: TGCAGTGCGAAAGACGGCGCTATTCTTGTAGCTTTCTTT. Translated: CSAKDGAILVAFF.

The rearrangement links TRBV9 to TRBJ2-3; 7 nucleotides agree with TRBD2. The CDR3 is made up of 14 amino acids. Germline-derived CDR1 and CDR2 are SGDLS and YYNGEE. V lost 3 bases, J lost 2 bases, and 3 bases stayed unmatched. The CDR3 spells CASSDRDYTDTQYF. The CDR3 DNA reads TGTGCCAGCAGCGACCGGGACTACACAGATACGCAGTATTTT.